The present T cell receptor (beta chain) was sequenced within a study of CD8+ T cells in alopecia areata. Study outcomes and limitations: Clonality was higher in lesional than normal scalp, especially in alopecia totalis/universalis. In patients, TCRs were shared less clearly than in mice, and HLA may possibly be involved.

Treatment reported: oral pan-JAK inhibitor, 5-10 mg twice daily. The study team obtained lesional scalp punch biopsies and peripheral blood from alopecia areata patients. Comments on this clone: The antigen is not known.

Once RNA had been extracted, it was reverse transcribed into cDNA to act as the sequencing template. Measured with immunoSEQ multiplex PCR; TCRdb has only the in-frame clones, and not every one. The sample shows approximately 280,000 clones, roughly 60% of them seen only once. Germline lookup yields CDR1 LNHNV and CDR2 YYDKDF (reference sequence). CDR3 size: 13 residues. Trimming stripped 0 bases from V and 5 bases from J, with 7 bases between. Material: CD4+ T cells sorted from blood, obtained at week 24, from a patient treated with tofacitinib. The chain uses TRBV15 and TRBJ2-5; no definite D call. The sequence was obtained from a human donor with alopecia areata. The CDR3 loop is CATSRDPAETQYF. CDR3 in DNA: TGTGCCACCAGCAGAGATCCAGCGGAGACCCAGTACTTC.